The clone carrying this T cell receptor beta chain is medium-sized by share. The data are from a study of blood T cell repertoires in COVID-19. Study background: COVID-19 samples from acute and convalescent phases originated in the United States, Italy and Spain.

Per the authors' pipeline: Reference gene primer amplification gave estimated nucleated cell counts. The repertoire was sequenced with immunoSEQ multiplex PCR; TCRdb's copy has only in-frame clones and lacks some. The DNA gave D and trimming, while V, J and clone size come from that table. The sample gives approximately 250,000 clones, 86% of which show up once; 8.5% to 9% is in the top ten. This CDR3 is 14 amino acids long. Trimming at V came to 4 bases and at J to 4 bases, leaving 2 bases not matched to a gene. Germline loops: CDR1 MNHEY, CDR2 SMNVEV (reference sequence). V is TRBV27 and J is TRBJ2-2; 8 bases align to TRBD1. The receptor comes from a middle-aged man with active or convalescent COVID-19. The sequencing sample was made of peripheral blood. The CDR3 here is CASSWTGTTGELFF. CDR3 DNA sequence: TGTGCCAGCAGTTGGACAGGGACCACCGGGGAGCTGTTTTTT.